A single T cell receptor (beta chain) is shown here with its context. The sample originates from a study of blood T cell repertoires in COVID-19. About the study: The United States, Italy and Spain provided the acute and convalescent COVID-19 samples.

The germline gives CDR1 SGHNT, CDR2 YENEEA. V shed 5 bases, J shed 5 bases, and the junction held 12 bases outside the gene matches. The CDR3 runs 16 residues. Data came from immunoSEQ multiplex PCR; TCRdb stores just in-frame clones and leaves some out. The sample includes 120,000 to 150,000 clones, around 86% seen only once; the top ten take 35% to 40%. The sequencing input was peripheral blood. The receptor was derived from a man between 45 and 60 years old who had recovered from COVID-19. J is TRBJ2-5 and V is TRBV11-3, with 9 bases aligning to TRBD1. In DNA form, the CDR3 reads TGTGCCAGCAGCCCACGTAGGGGACAGGGCAGGGAGACCCAGTACTTC. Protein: CASSPRRGQGRETQYF.